This T cell receptor (beta chain) was recorded in a study of blood T cell repertoires in COVID-19. Background on the study: Both acute and convalescent COVID-19 samples were obtained from the United States, Italy and Spain. In each case, the material was cDNA or gDNA derived from T cells, B-cell-depleted T cells, or PBMCs.

As originally analysed: By means of reference gene primer amplification, nucleated cell counts were estimated. The data were produced by immunoSEQ multiplex PCR, yet TCRdb's version contains in-frame clones alone and is incomplete. V and J calls and clone size are given by that table; D and trimming were obtained from the DNA. Of nearly 60,000 clones in the sample, nearly 90% are singletons; the top ten hold less than 15%. The receptor was isolated from a man between 60 and 75 years old with active COVID-19. The material sequenced was peripheral blood.

The CDR3 DNA reads as TGTGCCAGCAGTTTAGGGGGTAGCGGCAGATACGAGCAGTACTTC. Amino acid sequence: CASSLGGSGRYEQYF. V is TRBV28 and J is TRBJ2-7; a weak D match, TRBD2 (6 bases). The V gene's germline CDR1 is MDHEN and CDR2 SYDVKM. Between the trimmed V and J ends, which lost 2 bases and 4 bases, there was a span of 15 bases. CDR3 length equals 15 residues.